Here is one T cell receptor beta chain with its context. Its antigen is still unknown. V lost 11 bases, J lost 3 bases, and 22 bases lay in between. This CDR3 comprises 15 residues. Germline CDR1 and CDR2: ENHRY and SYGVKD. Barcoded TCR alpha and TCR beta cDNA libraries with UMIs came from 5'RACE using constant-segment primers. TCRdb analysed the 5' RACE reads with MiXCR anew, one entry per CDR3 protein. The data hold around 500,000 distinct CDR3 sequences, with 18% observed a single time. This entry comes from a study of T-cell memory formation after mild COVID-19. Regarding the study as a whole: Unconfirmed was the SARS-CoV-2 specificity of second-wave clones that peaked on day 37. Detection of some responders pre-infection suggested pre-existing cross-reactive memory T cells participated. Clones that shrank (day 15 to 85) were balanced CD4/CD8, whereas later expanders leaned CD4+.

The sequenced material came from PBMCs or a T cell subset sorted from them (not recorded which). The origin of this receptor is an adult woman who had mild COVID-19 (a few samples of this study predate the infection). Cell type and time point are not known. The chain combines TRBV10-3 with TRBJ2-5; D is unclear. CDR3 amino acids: CAPRGDASRKETQYF. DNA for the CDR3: TGTGCCCCCCGAGGAGACGCCTCTAGGAAAGAGACCCAGTACTTC.